Below are 14 T cell receptor beta chains sequenced from a single sample in a study of shared T cell receptors in the human thymus. Method: immunoSEQ multiplex PCR; TCRdb's copy keeps in-frame clones and lacks some. The data contain hundreds of thousands of clones, roughly 86% of them seen just once; the ten biggest clones take up 0.0094%. The same data also contributed to another study, on human thymus T cells.

The sample consisted of thymocytes. These receptors came from a boy younger than two with a congenital heart defect.

V is TRBV20-1 and J is TRBJ2-3; D uncertain. This CDR3 comprises 11 residues. V shed 4 bases and J shed 3 bases, with 5 bases lying between them. Germline assignment: CDR1 DFQATT and CDR2 SNEGSKA (reference sequence). CDR3 in DNA: TGCAGTGCTACGTGTACAGATACGCAGTATTTT. Protein: CSATCTDTQYF.

The V gene is TRBV30, the J gene TRBJ2-1; D is possibly TRBD2 (5 bases). The CDR3 runs to 16 residues. The V end was cut by 2 bases, the J end by 8 bases, with 22 bases between. Looked up from germline, CDR1 is GTSNPN and CDR2 is SVGIG (reference sequence). CDR3 DNA sequence: TGTGCCTGGAGTTGGAGGTCTTGCGATAGAGGCGATGAGCAGTTCTTC. This translates into CAWSWRSCDRGDEQFF.

This chain connects TRBV7-9 to TRBJ2-1, with 10 positions matching TRBD2. The CDR3 covers 17 residues. Germline V CDR1 and CDR2: SEHNR, FQNEAQ (reference sequence). The V gene end was trimmed by 4 bases and the J gene end by 6 bases; junction bases not matched to a gene: 12. CDR3 protein: CASSSTSGIKGRNEQFF. The CDR3 DNA sequence: TGTGCCAGCAGCTCAACTAGCGGGATTAAGGGTCGCAATGAGCAGTTCTTC.

The V gene is TRBV28, the J gene TRBJ2-5; TRBD2 matches at 7 bases. The junction had 7 bases not matched to a gene; V was cut back by 6 bases and J by 3 bases. Germline V gene lookup returns CDR1 MDHEN and CDR2 SYDVKM. This CDR3 contains 14 residues. The DNA for the CDR3 is TGTGCCAGCAGCTCGCGGGAGAGGGAAGAGACCCAGTACTTC. This encodes CASSSREREETQYF.

The J gene is TRBJ1-1, the V gene TRBV14; TRBD1 might be the D (6 bases). Looked up from germline, CDR1 is SGHDN and CDR2 is FVKESK. The germline V and J ends were trimmed by 1 base and 0 bases, with 15 bases remaining between them. The CDR3 has 17 residues. The CDR3 DNA follows: TGTGCCAGCAGCCAAGTGGTGGACAGCTGGATGAACACTGAAGCTTTCTTT. Protein sequence: CASSQVVDSWMNTEAFF.

This chain uses TRBV6-6 with TRBJ1-2; D is undetermined. CDR1 and CDR2 (germline): MNHNY, SVGAGI (reference sequence). V lost 6 bases and J 5 bases, leaving 7 bases between the germline ends. CDR3 length: 11 residues. This CDR3 is CASSREYGYTF. The CDR3 DNA reads as TGTGCCAGCAGCCGCGAGTATGGCTACACCTTC.

This clone showed up just a few times. The rearrangement uses TRBV6-1 and TRBJ1-1; D gene unclear. The CDR3 runs to 13 residues. V shed 3 bases and J shed 3 bases, with 8 bases lying between them. Germline V gene data show CDR1 as MNHNS and CDR2 as SASEGT. The CDR3 protein is CASSESPDTEAFF. CDR3 coding DNA: TGTGCCAGCAGTGAGTCGCCGGACACTGAAGCTTTCTTT.

This chain links TRBV2 with TRBJ1-5; D gene uncertain. The CDR3 runs 12 residues. V shed 3 bases and J shed 6 bases, with 6 bases lying between them. The germline V gene has CDR1 SNHLY and CDR2 FYNNEI. The CDR3 sequence: CASSESGQPQHF. CDR3 bases: TGTGCCAGCAGTGAGTCGGGTCAGCCCCAGCATTTT. Full variable domain (outside the CDR3, taken from reference TRBV2 and TRBJ1-5): EPEVTQTPSHQVTQMGQEVILRCVPISNHLYFYWYRQILGQKVEFLVSFYNNEISEKSEIFDDQFSVERPDGSNFTLKIRSTKLEDSAMYFCASSESGQPQHFGDGTRLSIL.

V usage is TRBV2 and J usage is TRBJ2-7; a weak D match, TRBD2 (6 bases). CDR1 is SNHLY, CDR2 FYNNEI, per germline. The CDR3 is 11 amino acids. Deletions cut 9 bases from V and 6 bases from J, with 12 bases between. The CDR3 loop is CARGTSSEQYF. CDR3 sequence (DNA): TGTGCCAGGGGGACTTCTAGCGAGCAGTACTTC.

The chain uses TRBV15 and TRBJ1-2, with TRBD1 matching 7 bases. The CDR3 is 14 residues long. Germline CDR1 reads LNHNV; CDR2 reads YYDKDF (reference sequence). Germline trimming cut 5 bases from V and 4 bases from J; bases unmatched to any gene: 7. The CDR3: CATSAEWTGYGYTF. CDR3 sequence (DNA): TGTGCCACCAGCGCAGAGTGGACAGGCTATGGCTACACCTTC. Full variable domain (outside the CDR3, taken from reference TRBV15 and TRBJ1-2): DAMVIQNPRYQVTQFGKPVTLSCSQTLNHNVMYWYQQKSSQAPKLLFHYYDKDFNNEADTPDNFQSRRPNTSFCFLDIRSPGLGDTAMYLCATSAEWTGYGYTFGSGTRLTVV.

The rearrangement joins TRBV5-1 to TRBJ1-2, with D possibly TRBD1 on 6 matching bases. This CDR3 is built from 14 residues. The V end was cut by 7 bases, the J end by 5 bases, with 18 bases between. Germline V gene lookup returns CDR1 SGHRS and CDR2 YFSETQ. The CDR3 nucleotides are TGCGCCAGCTCACCAAAGACAGGCGGGTATGGCTACACCTTC. Its translation is CASSPKTGGYGYTF.

The chain couples TRBV28 to TRBJ1-4, with 7 bases matching TRBD1. The CDR3 runs to 17 residues. CDR1 MDHEN and CDR2 SYDVKM come from the germline V gene. The trim removed 5 bases at V and 1 base at J, leaving 10 bases unmatched. CDR3 region: CASSVSRDSLTNEKLFF. In DNA form, the CDR3 reads TGTGCCAGCAGTGTATCCAGGGACAGCCTAACTAATGAAAAACTGTTTTTT.

The chain recombines TRBV5-6 with TRBJ1-1; 12 nucleotides agree with TRBD1. The junction had 4 bases not matched to a gene; V was cut back by 5 bases and J by 5 bases. Germline-derived CDR1 and CDR2 are SGHDT and YYEEEE. This CDR3 has 14 residues. As DNA, the CDR3 is TGTGCCAGCAGGGGGACAGGGGGCGAAACTGAAGCTTTCTTT. Amino acids: CASRGTGGETEAFF.

The count of this clone is one. V is TRBV29-1 and J is TRBJ1-2, with D unresolved. Germline CDR1 and CDR2: SQVTM and ANQGSEA. Trimming cost V 4 bases and J 5 bases, with 14 bases left between them. This CDR3 is built from 13 residues. The CDR3 here is CSVVWVGSYGYTF. The CDR3 DNA reads as TGCAGCGTTGTTTGGGTGGGGAGTTATGGCTACACCTTC.